These T cell receptor beta chains were read from a single sample in a study of shared clonotypes between healthy human individuals. Data came from immunoSEQ multiplex PCR; TCRdb stores just in-frame clones and leaves some out. The data contain 2 million to 2.5 million clones, just over 90% of them singletons. Sequencing was done on a sample of naive CD8+ T cells from PBMCs. All receptors derive from a young man in good health. Some clones in this sample may be carry-over from other donors' samples. The CDR3 runs from the conserved cysteine through the conserved F or W. A D gene is named only where the DNA matches it firmly. Only part of the rows carry a size: once, few, many, or a class if the clone is expanded.

>-|TRBV13|TRBJ2-7|-
TGTGCCAGCCATTTTTCAGGTTTCGGAATCGACGAGCAGTACTTC
CASHFSGFGIDEQYF
>-|TRBV7-3|TRBJ2-6|TRBD1
TGTGCCAGCAGCTGGGACAGGACGAGCTCTGGGGCCAACGTCCTGACTTTC
CASSWDRTSSGANVLTF
>-|TRBV6-1|TRBJ1-1|TRBD1
TGTGCCAGCAGTGAATGGTACAGGGGGCGCGAAGCTTTCTTT
CASSEWYRGREAFF
>-|TRBV30|TRBJ2-1|-
TGTGCCTGGAGTCCCAGCAATGAGCAGTTCTTC
CAWSPSNEQFF
>-|TRBV30|TRBJ2-7|TRBD2
TGTGCCTGGAGTAGCGGGGACGAGCAGTACTTC
CAWSSGDEQYF
>once|TRBV7-6|TRBJ2-5|TRBD1
TGTGCCAGCAGCTTAGTGGGACAGTCTGCCGAGACCCAGTACTTC
CASSLVGQSAETQYF
>-|TRBV2|TRBJ2-7|-
TGTGCCAGCAGTGAAACCCCCTACGAGCAGTACTTC
CASSETPYEQYF
>-|TRBV5-5|TRBJ1-2|-
TGTGCCAGCAGCTCCCTCTTACCGGGACGCTCTAACTATGGCTACACCTTC
CASSSLLPGRSNYGYTF
>-|TRBV19|TRBJ2-5|-
TGTGCCAGTAGTATAGGGTTGCTGAAGTTCCAAGAGACCCAGTACTTC
CASSIGLLKFQETQYF
>-|TRBV6-5|TRBJ2-7|-
TGTGCCAGCAGTTACTCCGTCAGTAGGGTTTACGAGCAGTACTTC
CASSYSVSRVYEQYF
>-|TRBV25-1|TRBJ2-6|-
TGTGCCAGCAGTGAAAGGAGGGCATACGGGGCCAACGTCCTGACTTTC
CASSERRAYGANVLTF
>-|TRBV6-6|TRBJ2-7|-
TGTGCCAGCAGCCCAGGGGACTCCTACGAGCAGTACTTC
CASSPGDSYEQYF
>-|TRBV29-1|TRBJ2-3|TRBD2
TGCAGCATTTGGGACCCCAGTCCGGGACTAGCGGGAGGGCCTGTGGCAGATACGCAGTATTTT
CSIWDPSPGLAGGPVADTQYF
>once|TRBV4-3|TRBJ2-1|-
TGCGCCAGCAGCCAAGATCTTGGTACTGGGAACAATGAGCAGTTCTTC
CASSQDLGTGNNEQFF
>-|TRBV5-4|TRBJ1-4|-
TGTGCCAGCAGCTGGGACATGGGGGTAGATGAAAAACTGTTTTTT
CASSWDMGVDEKLFF
>once|TRBV6-1|TRBJ1-5|-
TGTGCCAGCAGTGATTCCTCTCTCAAGGTGACCCAGCATTTT
CASSDSSLKVTQHF
>-|TRBV28|TRBJ2-7|-
TGTGCCAGCAGCTCAACTAGTTCTCGCTACGAGCAGTACTTC
CASSSTSSRYEQYF
>-|TRBV28|TRBJ2-7|-
TGTGCCAGCAGTTTCCCCCCTGACCGGGGACAAAACCCGTACGAGCAGTACTTC
CASSFPPDRGQNPYEQYF
>-|TRBV11-2|TRBJ2-1|-
TGTGCCAGCAGCTTCACGATCGGGGGCGGGGCCCTCTACAATGAGCAGTTCTTC
CASSFTIGGGALYNEQFF
>-|TRBV19|TRBJ2-1|-
TGTGCCAGTAGTATAAACGGGGTTTACAATGAGCAGTTCTTC
CASSINGVYNEQFF
>-|TRBV7-9|TRBJ2-1|-
TGTGCCAGGGACTCGCGGTCCGGCGGGCCCAATGAGCAGTTCTTC
CARDSRSGGPNEQFF
>-|TRBV7-9|TRBJ1-4|-
TGTGCCAGCAGCTTAGCGGGCCCAACTAATGAAAAACTGTTTTTT
CASSLAGPTNEKLFF
>-|TRBV28|TRBJ2-7|TRBD2
TGTGCCAGCAGTTTAGTTCTAGCGGGAAGGCGGGGGCAGTACTTC
CASSLVLAGRRGQYF
>-|TRBV5-4|TRBJ2-7|TRBD2
TGTGCCAGCAGCTTCATCGGGGGGAGCTACGAGCAGTACTTC
CASSFIGGSYEQYF
>once|TRBV6-1|TRBJ2-7|-
TGTGCCAGCTGGTCACCTAGCGAGACCTACGAGCAGTACTTC
CASWSPSETYEQYF
>-|TRBV11-1|TRBJ2-1|-
TGTGCCAGCAGCCCGGACTGGACCTGGACCTACAATGAGCAGTTCTTC
CASSPDWTWTYNEQFF
>-|TRBV6-5|TRBJ2-2|TRBD1
TGTGCCAGCAGTACCGGGACAGTGGCCGGGGAGCTGTTTTTT
CASSTGTVAGELFF
>-|TRBV28|TRBJ2-7|-
TGTGCCAGCAGAAGGAACGAGCAGTACTTC
CASRRNEQYF
>-|TRBV7-3|TRBJ2-7|TRBD1
TGTGCCAGCAGCTTAAACAGGGGTTACGAGCAGTACTTC
CASSLNRGYEQYF
>-|TRBV30|TRBJ2-7|-
TGTGCCTGGAGTGTAAGGGGGGGGACCTACGAGCAGTACTTC
CAWSVRGGTYEQYF
>-|TRBV27|TRBJ2-1|-
TGTGCCAGCAGGGGTCCCGCCCTCTGGGATGAGCAGTTCTTC
CASRGPALWDEQFF
>-|TRBV6-5|TRBJ1-1|-
TGTGCCAGCCAGCCCCCAGTAGGGCGGGCTGAAGCTTTCTTT
CASQPPVGRAEAFF
>-|TRBV9|TRBJ2-7|TRBD1
TGTGCCAGCAGTTCAAATCCCGGGACAGGGCCGACCGAGCAGTACTTC
CASSSNPGTGPTEQYF
>-|TRBV7-6|TRBJ2-3|-
TGTGCCAGCAGCTCTTTAGCGACTAGCACAGATACGCAGTATTTT
CASSSLATSTDTQYF
>-|TRBV2|TRBJ2-3|TRBD2
TGTGCCAGCAGCCTTAGCGGGGAGCGCACAGATACGCAGTATTTT
CASSLSGERTDTQYF
>once|TRBV2|TRBJ1-5|TRBD1
TGTGCCAGCAGGCCTAGGACAGGGAGCAATCAGCCCCAGCATTTT
CASRPRTGSNQPQHF
>-|TRBV5-1|TRBJ1-5|TRBD1
TGCGCCAGCAGCTTGGAAGGGGGCTTTGGTCAGCCCCAGCATTTT
CASSLEGGFGQPQHF
>-|TRBV7-3|TRBJ2-1|TRBD2
TGTGCCAGCAGCTTAGGATCGGGACTAGCGGGCCCGAACGCCTACAATGAGCAGTTCTTC
CASSLGSGLAGPNAYNEQFF
>-|TRBV7-9|TRBJ1-4|-
TGTGCCAGCAGCCCCCCAGGGAGGGATGAAAAACTGTTTTTT
CASSPPGRDEKLFF
>-|TRBV7-9|TRBJ2-7|TRBD1
TGTGCCAGCAGCCACAGGGGGGAATCCTACGAGCAGTACTTC
CASSHRGESYEQYF
>once|TRBV9|TRBJ2-3|-
TGTGCCAGCCAATTAGCCGGGGTCAACACAGATACGCAGTATTTT
CASQLAGVNTDTQYF
>-|TRBV28|TRBJ2-7|-
TGTGCCAGCAGTTTACCCACTCGTATGGTCAGGGGCTTCTACGAGCAGTACTTC
CASSLPTRMVRGFYEQYF
>-|TRBV18|TRBJ2-1|-
TGTGCCAGCTCACCGGCGCGGGACAGAAACTACAATGAGCAGTTCTTC
CASSPARDRNYNEQFF
>-|TRBV5-4|TRBJ2-7|TRBD2
TGTGCCAGCAGCGCGGGACTAGCGGTAGGGGAGCAGTACTTC
CASSAGLAVGEQYF
>-|TRBV6-1|TRBJ2-2|TRBD2
TGTGCCAGCAGTGAAAGGAGCGGGATTCAAACCGGGGAGCTGTTTTTT
CASSERSGIQTGELFF
>-|TRBV6-6|TRBJ2-5|-
TGTGCCAGCAGTTACCTAGCCACCCAAGAGACCCAGTACTTC
CASSYLATQETQYF
>-|TRBV27|TRBJ1-2|-
TGTGCCAGCATTGGGAGGTATGGCTACACCTTC
CASIGRYGYTF
>-|TRBV7-9|TRBJ2-3|TRBD2
TGTGCCAGCAGCTTCAGCGGGAGCCAAGATACGCAGTATTTT
CASSFSGSQDTQYF
>-|TRBV5-6|TRBJ2-7|-
TGTGCCAGCAGCTCAGGTTCGAGTTCCTACGAGCAGTACTTC
CASSSGSSSYEQYF
>-|TRBV27|TRBJ2-7|-
TGTGCCAGCAGTTTACGCGGAGGGGAGCAGTACTTC
CASSLRGGEQYF
>-|TRBV5-8|TRBJ1-5|-
TGTGCCAGCAGCTTGGGAGGACAAAGCAATCAGCCCCAGCATTTT
CASSLGGQSNQPQHF
>-|TRBV27|TRBJ2-3|-
TGTGCCAGCCCCGAGGGTCTGGGCAGCCGAAGCACAGATACGCAGTATTTT
CASPEGLGSRSTDTQYF
>-|TRBV27|TRBJ1-2|TRBD1
TGTGCCAGCAGTGACAGGGAGTGGGGTATAAACTATGGCTACACCTTC
CASSDREWGINYGYTF
>-|TRBV28|TRBJ2-1|-
TGTGCCAGCACCCCTCTAGGTGATAGCGGCAACAATGAGCAGTTCTTC
CASTPLGDSGNNEQFF